This is a list of T cell receptor beta chains from one sample in a study of CD8 T cells in ankylosing spondylitis. TCRdb re-analysed the 5' RACE reads in MiXCR, keeping a single row per CDR3 protein. The sample gives about 210,000 distinct CDR3 sequences, 6% to 8% of which show up once; 13% to 15% is in the top ten. Sequencing input: blood, either unsorted or a sorted T cell fraction (not recorded which). The receptors originated from a male donor with ankylosing spondylitis. CDR3s include the opening cysteine and the closing phenylalanine or tryptophan. Fields, in order: clone size, V gene, D gene, J gene, CDR3 protein, CDR3 DNA. D genes are given only for firm matches. Clone size is stated in some rows and not others, as once, few, many or a class when expanded.

clone_size: few
v_call: TRBV6-2/TRBV6-3
d_call: .
j_call: TRBJ1-5
cdr3_aa: CASSQWAVSQPQHF
cdr3_nt: TGTGCCAGCAGCCAGTGGGCTGTCAGTCAGCCCCAGCATTTT

clone_size: many
v_call: TRBV25-1
d_call: TRBD2
j_call: TRBJ2-5
cdr3_aa: CASSESGGETQYF
cdr3_nt: TGTGCCAGCAGTGAATCGGGGGGGGAGACCCAGTACTTC

clone_size: .
v_call: TRBV5-1
d_call: .
j_call: TRBJ2-3
cdr3_aa: CASSLTRGPLDTQYF
cdr3_nt: TGCGCCAGCAGCTTAACCCGCGGACCGTTGGATACGCAGTATTTT

clone_size: .
v_call: TRBV7-9
d_call: TRBD2
j_call: TRBJ2-7
cdr3_aa: CASSSGTSAAYEQYF
cdr3_nt: TGTGCCAGCAGCTCCGGGACTAGCGCGGCCTACGAGCAGTACTTC

clone_size: few
v_call: TRBV7-9
d_call: .
j_call: TRBJ2-7
cdr3_aa: CASSPGPNEQYF
cdr3_nt: TGTGCCAGCAGCCCCGGACCCAACGAGCAGTACTTC

clone_size: many
v_call: TRBV7-6
d_call: TRBD2
j_call: TRBJ2-1
cdr3_aa: CASSPSTSGGSSYNEQFF
cdr3_nt: TGTGCCAGCAGCCCCTCGACTAGCGGGGGGAGCTCCTACAATGAGCAGTTCTTC

clone_size: many
v_call: TRBV5-1
d_call: .
j_call: TRBJ2-3
cdr3_aa: CASSLAGFADTQYF
cdr3_nt: TGCGCCAGCAGCTTGGCCGGGTTCGCAGATACGCAGTATTTT

clone_size: many
v_call: TRBV6-4
d_call: .
j_call: TRBJ2-1
cdr3_aa: CASSVGLASNEQFF
cdr3_nt: TGTGCCAGCAGTGTAGGGCTAGCGAGTAATGAGCAGTTCTTC

clone_size: .
v_call: TRBV5-6
d_call: .
j_call: TRBJ2-7
cdr3_aa: CASADQRSYEQYF
cdr3_nt: TGTGCCTCTGCCGATCAGCGATCCTACGAGCAGTACTTC

clone_size: many
v_call: TRBV7-2
d_call: .
j_call: TRBJ2-4
cdr3_aa: CASSLAAGGAKNIQYF
cdr3_nt: TGTGCCAGCAGCTTGGCCGCAGGTGGCGCCAAAAACATTCAGTACTTC

clone_size: few
v_call: TRBV4-3
d_call: TRBD1
j_call: TRBJ2-7
cdr3_aa: CASSQGTGSRNEQYF
cdr3_nt: TGCGCCAGCAGCCAAGGGACAGGGAGTAGGAACGAGCAGTACTTC

clone_size: many
v_call: TRBV7-8
d_call: .
j_call: TRBJ2-1
cdr3_aa: CASSFPSAYNEQFF
cdr3_nt: TGTGCCAGCAGCTTCCCTTCGGCCTACAATGAGCAGTTCTTC

clone_size: .
v_call: TRBV20-1
d_call: TRBD2
j_call: TRBJ2-2
cdr3_aa: CSANPRGVNTGELFF
cdr3_nt: TGCAGTGCAAACCCACGGGGGGTGAACACCGGGGAGCTGTTTTTT

clone_size: .
v_call: TRBV20-1
d_call: .
j_call: TRBJ2-7
cdr3_aa: CSASPILDLSYEQYF
cdr3_nt: TGCAGTGCTAGTCCGATACTAGACCTCTCCTACGAGCAGTACTTC

clone_size: many
v_call: TRBV29-1
d_call: .
j_call: TRBJ1-1
cdr3_aa: CSVTPGLWVTEAFF
cdr3_nt: TGCAGCGTTACCCCGGGTCTATGGGTCACTGAAGCTTTCTTT

clone_size: few
v_call: TRBV7-9
d_call: TRBD1
j_call: TRBJ2-2
cdr3_aa: CASSLTGDTGELFF
cdr3_nt: TGTGCCAGCAGCCTAACAGGGGACACCGGGGAGCTGTTTTTT

clone_size: .
v_call: TRBV5-1
d_call: .
j_call: TRBJ1-1
cdr3_aa: CASSWTDWDTEAFF
cdr3_nt: TGCGCCAGCAGCTGGACAGATTGGGACACTGAAGCTTTCTTT

clone_size: many
v_call: TRBV7-9
d_call: .
j_call: TRBJ2-1
cdr3_aa: CAITIPNEQFF
cdr3_nt: TGTGCCATCACGATACCTAATGAGCAGTTCTTC

clone_size: many
v_call: TRBV27
d_call: .
j_call: TRBJ2-3
cdr3_aa: CASSLSQPTDTQYF
cdr3_nt: TGTGCCAGCAGTTTATCTCAGCCCACAGATACGCAGTATTTT

clone_size: once
v_call: TRBV18
d_call: TRBD1
j_call: TRBJ1-2
cdr3_aa: CASSPRTGIIQGYTF
cdr3_nt: TGTGCCAGCTCACCAAGGACAGGGATAATTCAAGGCTACACCTTC

clone_size: many
v_call: TRBV21-1
d_call: .
j_call: TRBJ2-7
cdr3_aa: CASSKATGYYEQYF
cdr3_nt: TGTGCCAGCAGCAAAGCAACAGGTTACTACGAGCAGTACTTC

clone_size: many
v_call: TRBV27
d_call: TRBD1
j_call: TRBJ1-2
cdr3_aa: CASSQRQGANYGYTF
cdr3_nt: TGTGCCAGCAGTCAGCGACAGGGAGCTAACTATGGCTACACCTTC

clone_size: few
v_call: TRBV4-3
d_call: TRBD1
j_call: TRBJ2-3
cdr3_aa: CASSQDWGQGADTQYF
cdr3_nt: TGCGCCAGCAGCCAAGATTGGGGCCAGGGGGCAGATACGCAGTATTTT

clone_size: many
v_call: TRBV6-1
d_call: .
j_call: TRBJ1-1
cdr3_aa: CASSLKGEIRGAFF
cdr3_nt: TGTGCCAGCAGCCTCAAGGGTGAGATACGAGGGGCTTTCTTT